The 16 T cell receptor beta chains below come from one sample, sequenced in a study of blood T cell repertoires in COVID-19 (TCRdb year 2020). The library relied on the immunoSEQ multiplex PCR assay. TCRdb retrieved this table from immuneACCESS and kept in-frame rearrangements only. Not all clones are present; in checked studies, unresolved V genes account for under half, and no reason is known for the remainder. This sample comprises about 140,000 clones, about 76% of them detected only once. The top ten clones comprise around 13% of the sample. Specimen: peripheral blood. These receptors originate from a man aged 80 or over with acute or convalescent COVID-19.

Written as DNA, the CDR3 is TGTGCCAGCAGCTCTAGACTCGTCCTAAACTATGGCTACACCTTC. Protein sequence: CASSSRLVLNYGYTF. The chain has TRBV7-8 and TRBJ1-2; no clear D. Trimming cost V 4 bases and J 2 bases, with 14 bases left between them. The CDR3 runs 15 residues. Looked up from germline, CDR1 is SGHVS and CDR2 is FQNEAQ. Combining the CDR3 with reference TRBV7-8 and TRBJ1-2 gives the whole variable domain GAGVSQSPRYKVAKRGQDVALRCDPISGHVSLFWYQQALGQGPEFLTYFQNEAQLDKSGLPSDRFFAERPEGSVSTLKIQRTQQEDSAVYLCASSSRLVLNYGYTFGSGTRLTVV.

The chain carries TRBV19 and TRBJ2-3, with D unresolved. The V end was cut by 1 base, the J end by 3 bases, with 8 bases between. The CDR3 extends over 14 amino acids. CDR1 and CDR2 from the germline V gene are LNHDA and SQIVND (reference sequence). The CDR3 spells CASSIGRNTDTQYF. The CDR3 DNA reads TGTGCCAGTAGTATAGGGCGGAATACAGATACGCAGTATTTT.

J is TRBJ1-4 and V is TRBV19; weak D call: TRBD1 (6 bases). The CDR3 spans 13 residues. The germline V gene has CDR1 LNHDA and CDR2 SQIVND (reference sequence). The germline V and J ends were trimmed by 7 bases and 6 bases, with 12 bases remaining between them. The CDR3 sequence: CASKEPGDEKLFF. The CDR3 DNA reads TGTGCCAGTAAAGAACCAGGGGATGAAAAACTGTTTTTT. The full variable domain, completed using reference TRBV19 and TRBJ1-4, is DGGITQSPKYLFRKEGQNVTLSCEQNLNHDAMYWYRQDPGQGLRLIYYSQIVNDFQKGDIAEGYSVSREKKESFPLTVTSAQKNPTAFYLCASKEPGDEKLFFGSGTQLSVL.

The chain carries TRBV6-2 or TRBV6-3 and TRBJ1-1; tentative D call: TRBD1 (6 bases). This CDR3 is built from 14 residues. CDR1 and CDR2 from the germline V gene are MNHEY and SVGEGT. V lost 6 bases and J 5 bases, leaving 16 bases between the germline ends. The CDR3 here is CASSRTGRGTEAFF. The DNA for the CDR3 is TGTGCCAGCAGCCGTACAGGGAGAGGAACTGAAGCTTTCTTT.

The chain couples TRBV5-4 to TRBJ1-2; 8 bases align to TRBD1. Trimming took 4 bases from V and 6 from J; bases not matched to a gene: 11. CDR1 is SGHNT and CDR2 is YYREEE in the germline V gene (reference sequence). The CDR3 loop spans 15 amino acids. The CDR3 reads CASSAVPGQGDGYTF. The CDR3 DNA reads TGTGCCAGCAGCGCCGTACCCGGACAGGGAGATGGCTACACCTTC.

This chain links TRBV7-3 with TRBJ2-2, with a tentative D call TRBD2 (6 bases). CDR1 SGHTA and CDR2 FQGTGA come from the germline V gene. V was pared by 2 bases and J by 2 bases, with 9 bases between. The CDR3 runs 15 residues. Written as DNA, the CDR3 is TGTGCCAGCAGCTTACAAGGGACTAACACCGGGGAGCTGTTTTTT. Translating gives CASSLQGTNTGELFF.

This chain connects TRBV9 to TRBJ1-1, with TRBD1 as a possible D gene (5 bases). V was clipped by 0 bases and J by 6 bases, with 15 bases between them. This CDR3 comprises 15 residues. Germline values: CDR1 SGDLS, CDR2 YYNGEE. The CDR3 loop is CASSVGVGGDAEAFF. Written as DNA, the CDR3 is TGTGCCAGCAGCGTAGGGGTGGGAGGGGACGCTGAAGCTTTCTTT. Filled out from reference TRBV9 and TRBJ1-1, the complete variable domain reads DSGVTQTPKHLITATGQRVTLRCSPRSGDLSVYWYQQSLDQGLQFLIQYYNGEERAKGNILERFSAQQFPDLHSELNLSSLELGDSALYFCASSVGVGGDAEAFFGQGTRLTVV.

CDR3 residues: CASSKTDTFRETQYF. CDR3 sequence (DNA): TGTGCCAGCAGTAAAACCGACACTTTCCGGGAGACCCAGTACTTC. The chain joins TRBV28 to TRBJ2-5; D is ambiguous. This CDR3 is built from 15 residues. Trimming took 5 bases from V and 5 from J, leaving 18 bases between them. Germline V lookup: CDR1 MDHEN, CDR2 SYDVKM.

The chain links TRBV5-1 to TRBJ2-7, with a weak D call TRBD1 (6 bases). The length of the CDR3 is 13 residues. Between the trimmed V and J ends, which lost 5 bases and 2 bases, there was a span of 11 bases. Germline assignment: CDR1 SGHRS and CDR2 YFSETQ. The CDR3 sequence: CASRYTGTYEQYF. The DNA of the CDR3 is TGCGCCAGCAGATATACAGGGACCTACGAGCAGTACTTC. Using reference TRBV5-1 and TRBJ2-7 for the parts outside the CDR3, the full variable domain is KAGVTQTPRYLIKTRGQQVTLSCSPISGHRSVSWYQQTPGQGLQFLFEYFSETQRNKGNFPGRFSGRQFSNSRSEMNVSTLELGDSALYLCASRYTGTYEQYFGPGTRLTVT.

The chain links TRBV2 to TRBJ2-7, with 7 positions matching TRBD1. This CDR3 is 15 amino acids long. The germline gives CDR1 SNHLY, CDR2 FYNNEI. With V trimmed by 4 bases and J by 5 bases, 11 bases remained unmatched. DNA for the CDR3: TGTGCCAGCAGTGGGGACAGTATGTATCTCCACGAGCAGTACTTC. Translating it yields CASSGDSMYLHEQYF.

This chain joins TRBV6-5 and TRBJ2-7; possibly TRBD1 for D (6 bases). Trimming stripped 8 bases from V and 0 bases from J, with 17 bases between. Germline values: CDR1 MNHEY, CDR2 SVGAGI. The CDR3 length is 15 residues. Written as DNA, the CDR3 is TGTGCCAGCCAAAATACAGGGCTATACTCCTACGAGCAGTACTTC. It specifies CASQNTGLYSYEQYF.

Only one count was recorded for this clone. The chain couples TRBV4-3 to TRBJ2-7; tentatively, D is TRBD2 (5 bases). CDR3 length equals 15 residues. With 0 bases removed from V and 3 bases from J, the gap between germline ends came to 12 bases. Per the germline V gene, CDR1 is LGHNA and CDR2 is YSLEER. CDR3 DNA sequence: TGCGCCAGCAGCCAAGATCGACCGGAGGTCTACGAGCAGTACTTC. It encodes CASSQDRPEVYEQYF.

This rearrangement joins TRBV28 to TRBJ2-7; D possibly corresponds to TRBD1 (5 bases). The V end was cut by 7 bases, the J end by 1 base, with 14 bases between. Germline CDR1 is MDHEN and CDR2 is SYDVKM. This CDR3 is built from 14 residues. CDR3 bases: TGTGCCAGCATCACAGGCAACCCTTCCTACGAGCAGTACTTC. This encodes CASITGNPSYEQYF.

The chain joins TRBV6-5 to TRBJ1-1; D not certain. The germline CDR1 and CDR2 sequences are MNHEY and SVGAGI. V lost 7 bases and J lost 8, with 14 bases in between. The CDR3 has 12 residues. In nucleotides, the CDR3 is TGTGCCAGCAACTCCCCCGGGTTAGAAGCTTTCTTT. Residues: CASNSPGLEAFF.

The V gene is TRBV4-1, the J gene TRBJ2-7; 9 bases are shared with TRBD1. CDR1 is MGHRA and CDR2 is YSYEKL in the germline V gene. This CDR3 has 14 amino acids. The V and J ends lost 4 bases and 6 bases, in that order; junction bases with no gene match: 7. The CDR3 sequence: CASSPSRDRVEQYF. The CDR3 DNA reads TGCGCCAGCAGCCCGTCCCGGGACAGGGTCGAGCAGTACTTC.

The chain combines TRBV28 with TRBJ2-3; the D gene is possibly TRBD1 (6 bases). CDR3 size: 14 residues. The V gene's germline CDR1 is MDHEN and CDR2 SYDVKM. V was clipped by 4 bases and J by 1 base, with 9 bases between them. CDR3 residues: CASSSGTRTDTQYF. The DNA of the CDR3 is TGTGCCAGCAGTTCTGGGACACGCACAGATACGCAGTATTTT.